This T cell receptor beta chain is drawn from a study of blood T cell repertoires in COVID-19. V was cut by 3 bases and J by 1 base, with 16 bases left in between. This CDR3 is built from 17 residues. In germline, CDR1 is MGHRA, CDR2 YSYEKL. This clone occurred once. The assay was immunoSEQ multiplex PCR, and TCRdb's table has in-frame clones only and misses some. The data contain around 190,000 clones, roughly 84% of them singletons. Sequencing was performed on PBMCs or T cells enriched from blood (not recorded which). V is TRBV4-1 and J is TRBJ2-1, with D perhaps matching TRBD2 (5 bases). The TCR was taken from a young woman who had been exposed to COVID-19. The DNA for the CDR3 is TGCGCCAGCAGCCAGGACGACTACCCGGGGTCCTACAATGAGCAGTTCTTC. It is translated as CASSQDDYPGSYNEQFF.